This paragraph covers one T cell receptor (beta chain) sequence. Its antigen remains unidentified. This specimen comes from a study of radiotherapy plus CTLA-4 blockade in lung cancer. Notes on the study in general: Clones derived from tumor TCRs expanded in blood after radiotherapy plus ipilimumab.

Receiving focal radiation plus CTLA-4 blockade with ipilimumab were patients who had chemo-refractory metastatic non-small-cell lung cancer. The repertoire was sequenced with immunoSEQ multiplex PCR; TCRdb's copy has only in-frame clones and lacks some. Of about 100,000 clones in the sample, 83% were seen once. CDR3 size: 14 residues. V was pared by 3 bases and J by 4 bases, with 11 bases between. CDR1 and CDR2 from the germline V gene are WNHNN and SYGVQD (reference sequence). The sequencing used peripheral blood, collected from a patient treated with radiotherapy plus ipilimumab. The TCR sequence derives from a human donor with non-small cell lung cancer who had stable disease on radiotherapy plus ipilimumab. This chain joins TRBV10-1 and TRBJ2-3; D is unclear. Here the CDR3 DNA reads TGCGCCAGCAGTGAAAATCTAGAGGCAGATACGCAGTATTTT. Amino acid sequence: CASSENLEADTQYF.